This TCR beta chain appears in the sequencing data of a study of blood T cell repertoires in COVID-19. Study-level information: Sites in the United States, Italy and Spain provided acute and convalescent COVID-19 samples. In each case, the material was cDNA or gDNA derived from T cells, B-cell-depleted T cells, or PBMCs.

Authors' methods: How many nucleated cells were present was estimated from reference gene primer amplification. Some clones are missing from TCRdb's copy, which holds only in-frame ones; the method was immunoSEQ multiplex PCR. The DNA was the basis for D and trimming; V, J and clone size are from that table. The sample carries over 110,000 clones, about 91% recorded once. V was pared by 4 bases and J by 6 bases, with 12 bases of the junction left unmatched. CDR1 and CDR2 (germline): SGHDN, FVKESK. This CDR3 has 17 residues. The origin of this receptor is a human donor in a cohort sampled during active COVID-19. The V and J genes are TRBV14 and TRBJ1-1, with TRBD1 matching 12 bases. The sequenced sample consisted of peripheral blood. The CDR3 loop reads CASSPTPGTGGWAEAFF. The CDR3 DNA follows: TGTGCCAGCAGCCCTACACCCGGGACAGGGGGCTGGGCTGAAGCTTTCTTT.